This T cell receptor (beta chain) was obtained from a study of T cell repertoires in cytomegalovirus infection. TCRdb reanalysed the reads using MiXCR and keeps one entry per CDR3 protein. Among approximately 97,000 distinct CDR3 sequences listed, 16% were seen once. This CDR3 comprises 13 residues. The germline CDR1 and CDR2 sequences are SGHTA and FQGNSA. Comment on this clonotype: This may be a read error, as it is one base from a much larger clone.

The receptor's source is a human donor in good health (CMV status not recorded). Some clones in this sample may be carry-over from other donors' samples. Sample: PBMCs. This chain links TRBV7-2 with TRBJ1-3; D not certain. The CDR3 protein is CASSSSPGNSIYF. CDR3 nucleotides: TGTGCCAGCAGCTCCTCACCTGGAAACAGCATATATTTT.